These T cell receptor beta chains were read from a single sample in a study of response to subunit inactivated influenza vaccine. TCRdb re-derived calls from the RT-PCR reads in MiXCR, one entry per CDR3 protein. The sample includes about 500,000 distinct CDR3 sequences, roughly 13% of them seen just once. The specimen was PBMCs from blood, collected around seven weeks after vaccination. The receptors stem from a man in his forties or fifties who received an inactivated influenza vaccine. The CDR3 runs from the conserved cysteine through the conserved F or W. D genes are given only for firm matches. Size tells how often a clone was seen (once, few, many) or the class of an expanded clone, and some rows leave it out.

>.|few|15|TRBJ2-7|TRBV4-1
CASSLEGQSPYEQYF
TGCGCCAGCAGCCTCGAAGGACAGAGCCCCTACGAGCAGTACTTC
>.|few|13|TRBJ1-4|TRBV28
CASSPGPLKKLFF
TGTGCCAGCAGTCCGGGACCGTTAAAAAAACTGTTTTTT
>.|.|14|TRBJ2-6|TRBV6-1
CASSGTAGANVLTF
TGTGCCAGCAGTGGGACAGCTGGGGCCAACGTCCTGACTTTC
>.|many|14|TRBJ2-1|TRBV20-1
CSASLRRSYNEQFF
TGCAGTGCTAGCCTCCGGCGCTCCTACAATGAGCAGTTCTTC
>.|.|17|TRBJ2-4|TRBV10-3
CAISPRRNFEAKNIQYF
TGTGCCATCTCACCACGTAGGAACTTCGAAGCCAAAAACATTCAGTACTTC
>.|many|14|TRBJ2-3|TRBV20-1
CSARDRSGPDTQYF
TGCAGTGCTAGAGATCGGAGTGGGCCAGATACGCAGTATTTT
>.|few|16|TRBJ2-5|TRBV11-1
CASSSYRRENLETQYF
TGTGCCAGCAGCTCATACCGCAGGGAAAATTTGGAGACCCAGTACTTC
>TRBD1|few|15|TRBJ1-3|TRBV12-3/TRBV12-4
CASSPRQGVGNTIYF
TGTGCCAGCAGTCCCCGGCAGGGGGTTGGAAACACCATATATTTT
>.|few|11|TRBJ1-5|TRBV20-1
CSAMGGQPQHF
TGCAGTGCAATGGGGGGGCAGCCCCAGCATTTT
>.|many|12|TRBJ2-5|TRBV24-1
CATSGGGETQYF
TGTGCCACTTCCGGGGGCGGCGAGACCCAGTACTTC
>.|.|14|TRBJ2-2|TRBV20-1
CSARDLSAPGELFF
TGCAGTGCTAGAGATCTGAGTGCTCCGGGGGAGCTGTTTTTT
>.|few|14|TRBJ1-1|TRBV10-3
CAIKSDISNTEAFF
TGTGCCATCAAATCGGACATATCGAACACTGAAGCTTTCTTT
>TRBD2|few|16|TRBJ2-7|TRBV3-1
CASSQAFGGSSYEQYF
TGTGCCAGCAGCCAAGCCTTCGGGGGGAGCTCCTACGAGCAGTACTTC